Below, 3 T cell receptor beta chains from the same sample are listed, as sequenced in a study of cytomegalovirus exposure and HLA in healthy donors. Primers included in the PCR were 60 Vbeta and 13 Jbeta primers. The method was immunoSEQ multiplex PCR; TCRdb's version includes in-frame clones alone and lacks a portion of them. Among 100,000 to 150,000 clones listed, approximately 72% were seen once. Material for sequencing was PBMCs. All receptors come from a man aged 18 to 29 in good health and CMV-seronegative.

This clone was picked up one time. V usage is TRBV9 and J usage is TRBJ1-2; D not resolved. Germline V gives CDR1 SGDLS, CDR2 YYNGEE. CDR3 length: 13 residues. V was trimmed by 2 bases and J by 0 bases, leaving 5 bases between them. The CDR3 protein is CASSVSSNYGYTF. CDR3 coding DNA: TGTGCCAGCAGCGTCTCCTCTAACTATGGCTACACCTTC.

V usage is TRBV4-1 and J usage is TRBJ2-1; 7 bases agree with TRBD2. The CDR3 extends over 16 amino acids. V gave up 1 base and J gave up 10 bases; unmatched junction bases: 13. Germline CDR1 is MGHRA and CDR2 is YSYEKL. In nucleotides, the CDR3 is TGCGCCAGCAGCCAAGGCGGGACTACACCTTTAAGGGAGCAGTTCTTC. It is translated as CASSQGGTTPLREQFF.

The gene calls are TRBV30 and TRBJ1-5; D perhaps matches TRBD1 (5 bases). Germline V gene lookup returns CDR1 GTSNPN and CDR2 SVGIG (reference sequence). This CDR3 comprises 13 residues. Trimming took off 4 bases at V and 1 base at J, with 8 bases between the two ends. In nucleotides, the CDR3 is TGTGCCTGGAAAGGGGAAAGCAATCAGCCCCAGCATTTT. Translated: CAWKGESNQPQHF. The full variable domain, rest sourced from reference TRBV30 and TRBJ1-5, is SQTIHQWPATLVQPVGSPLSLECTVEGTSNPNLYWYRQAAGRGLQLLFYSVGIGQISSEVPQNLSASRPQDRQFILSSKKLLLSDSGFYLCAWKGESNQPQHFGDGTRLSIL.